The 24 T cell receptor beta chains presented below share a single source sample, sequenced in a study of blood T cell repertoires in COVID-19. Assay used: immunoSEQ multiplex PCR; TCRdb lists only in-frame clones, some missing. The sample contains 250,000 to 300,000 clones, around 91% of which appear only once. The sequenced material came from peripheral blood. The origin of the receptors is a woman in her fifties or sixties with COVID-19, enrolled during active disease.

The rearrangement joins TRBV27 to TRBJ1-4; weak D call: TRBD1 (6 bases). V gave up 6 bases and J gave up 3 bases, with 14 bases separating them. Germline V CDR1 and CDR2: MNHEY, SMNVEV (reference sequence). CDR3 length: 15 amino acids. The CDR3 reads CASSRTGRANEKLFF. CDR3 DNA: TGTGCCAGCAGCCGTACAGGGAGGGCTAATGAAAAACTGTTTTTT.

The rearrangement joins TRBV30 to TRBJ1-5, with 8 nucleotides matching TRBD1. Germline values: CDR1 GTSNPN, CDR2 SVGIG (reference sequence). V lost 4 bases to trimming and J lost 6 bases; unmatched junction nucleotides: 8. The CDR3 runs to 14 residues. CDR3 nucleotides: TGTGCCTGGAATGACAGGGGAGTCGGTCAGCCCCAGCATTTT. Translated, it gives CAWNDRGVGQPQHF.

The V call is TRBV7-2, the J call TRBJ1-2; perhaps TRBD1 as D (6 bases). CDR3 length: 15 residues. The V end was cut by 2 bases, the J end by 3 bases, with 13 bases between. CDR1 and CDR2 from the germline V gene are SGHTA and FQGNSA. The CDR3 is CASSLILGADYGYTF. CDR3 bases: TGTGCCAGCAGCTTAATCTTGGGGGCGGACTATGGCTACACCTTC.

The chain uses TRBV4-3 and TRBJ1-1; the D gene is possibly TRBD1 (6 bases). This CDR3 contains 14 residues. Germline V gene lookup returns CDR1 LGHNA and CDR2 YSLEER. V dropped 3 bases and J dropped 3 bases, with 11 bases sitting between them. CDR3 region: CASSQGHRDTEAFF. Written as DNA, the CDR3 is TGCGCCAGCAGCCAGGGGCACAGGGACACTGAAGCTTTCTTT.

This clone has only one observation. This chain links TRBV5-1 with TRBJ1-2; no firm D call. Germline V lookup: CDR1 SGHRS, CDR2 YFSETQ. Trimming removed 4 bases at V and 5 bases at J, with 21 bases between. This CDR3 comprises 16 residues. CDR3 in amino acids: CASSDIMAVRQYGYTF. The CDR3 bases are TGCGCCAGCAGCGACATAATGGCAGTCAGGCAGTATGGCTACACCTTC. Drawing the rest from reference TRBV5-1 and TRBJ1-2, the complete variable domain is KAGVTQTPRYLIKTRGQQVTLSCSPISGHRSVSWYQQTPGQGLQFLFEYFSETQRNKGNFPGRFSGRQFSNSRSEMNVSTLELGDSALYLCASSDIMAVRQYGYTFGSGTRLTVV.

CDR3 DNA sequence: TGTGCCAGTAGTATAGGTTACAGTAGGTCCGGGGAGCTGTTTTTT. Its translation: CASSIGYSRSGELFF. The chain joins TRBV19 to TRBJ2-2; D remains ambiguous. The CDR3 covers 15 residues. CDR1 and CDR2 from the germline V gene are LNHDA and SQIVND (reference sequence). V was trimmed by 1 base and J by 6 bases, leaving 12 bases between them. Looking up the rest from reference TRBV19 and TRBJ2-2 gives the full variable domain: DGGITQSPKYLFRKEGQNVTLSCEQNLNHDAMYWYRQDPGQGLRLIYYSQIVNDFQKGDIAEGYSVSREKKESFPLTVTSAQKNPTAFYLCASSIGYSRSGELFFGEGSRLTVL.

This chain links TRBV19 with TRBJ1-3; tentative D call: TRBD1 (6 bases). This CDR3 is built from 16 residues. Germline lookup yields CDR1 LNHDA and CDR2 SQIVND (reference sequence). V was clipped by 4 bases and J by 1 base, with 14 bases between them. CDR3 residues: CASSRGQTSSGNTIYF. The DNA of the CDR3 is TGTGCCAGTAGTAGAGGACAGACCTCTTCTGGAAACACCATATATTTT. The variable domain in full, with the rest retrieved from reference TRBV19 and TRBJ1-3, is DGGITQSPKYLFRKEGQNVTLSCEQNLNHDAMYWYRQDPGQGLRLIYYSQIVNDFQKGDIAEGYSVSREKKESFPLTVTSAQKNPTAFYLCASSRGQTSSGNTIYFGEGSWLTVV.

This chain joins TRBV11-2 and TRBJ1-3; 7 bases line up with TRBD1. The CDR3 runs 17 residues. V lost 2 bases and J lost 3; bases outside the gene matches: 10. Germline CDR1 reads SGHAT; CDR2 reads FQNNGV. The CDR3 region is CASSLYMTRGLGNTIYF. For the CDR3, the DNA is TGTGCCAGCAGCTTATACATGACTAGGGGGCTTGGAAACACCATATATTTT.

This clone was found once. The rearrangement uses TRBV7-9 and TRBJ1-2, with unresolved D. In germline, CDR1 is SEHNR, CDR2 FQNEAQ (reference sequence). Trimming shortened V by 1 base and J by 5 bases, and 17 bases separated the two germline ends. The CDR3 covers 16 residues. DNA of the CDR3: TGTGCCAGCAGCTTAGATATCGTGTCGGGGTCATATGGCTACACCTTC. Amino acids: CASSLDIVSGSYGYTF.

Comments on this clone: The junction departs from germline at one end; a sequencing error may be responsible. The chain joins TRBV3-1 (or the pseudogene TRBV3-2) to TRBJ2-2; weak D call: TRBD1 (6 bases). Looked up from germline, CDR1 is LGHDT and CDR2 is YNNKEL (reference sequence). This CDR3 spans 16 amino acids. Here the CDR3 DNA reads TGTGCCAGCAACCAAGTCAGGGGTCGCGGCACCGGGGAGCTGTTTTTT. This sequence encodes CASNQVRGRGTGELFF.

The chain is built from TRBV7-2 and TRBJ1-1, with a possible D match to TRBD1 (6 bases). The germline CDR1 and CDR2 sequences are SGHTA and FQGNSA. This CDR3 has 11 amino acids. The ends were cut back, 5 bases at V and 12 bases at J, with 13 bases in the middle. The CDR3 spells CASSKDRWSFF. The CDR3 DNA is TGTGCCAGCAGCAAGGACAGATGGTCTTTCTTT.

The CDR3: CASSRQGALPDTQYF. The CDR3 nucleotides read TGTGCCAGTAGTCGACAGGGGGCACTCCCAGATACGCAGTATTTT. The V gene is TRBV19, the J gene TRBJ2-3; 10 nucleotides agree with TRBD1. After removal of 5 bases from V and 4 bases from J, the junction contained 6 bases not matched to a gene. Germline V lookup: CDR1 LNHDA, CDR2 SQIVND (reference sequence). The CDR3 extends over 15 amino acids.

The chain uses TRBV19 and TRBJ1-2; 8 bases fit TRBD1. Germline V gene sequence: CDR1 LNHDA, CDR2 SQIVND (reference sequence). V shed 3 bases and J 13 bases; nucleotides not matched to a gene: 4. The CDR3 has 11 residues. CDR3 in amino acids: CASSIGQGATF. CDR3 coding DNA: TGTGCCAGTAGTATCGGACAGGGTGCCACCTTC.

This clone is a singleton in its sample. The chain's CDR3 is CASSQARWDRVGTEAFF. CDR3 nucleotides: TGCGCCAGCAGCCAAGCTCGCTGGGACAGGGTAGGCACTGAAGCTTTCTTT. J is TRBJ1-1 and V is TRBV4-3, with 9 bases lining up with TRBD1. Per the germline V gene, CDR1 is LGHNA and CDR2 is YSLEER. This CDR3 comprises 17 residues. The junction had 10 bases not matched to a gene; V was cut back by 1 base and J by 4 bases.

The J gene is TRBJ2-2, the V gene TRBV9; TRBD1 aligns across 8 bases. The J segment lost 5 bases and the V segment lost 2 bases, leaving 5 bases of the junction unmatched. This CDR3 comprises 15 residues. Germline values: CDR1 SGDLS, CDR2 YYNGEE. CDR3 nucleotide sequence: TGTGCCAGCAGCGTCGGGACAGGTGGGACCGGGGAGCTGTTTTTT. It specifies CASSVGTGGTGELFF.

The rearrangement links TRBV7-9 to TRBJ1-2; the D gene is possibly TRBD1 (5 bases). Germline CDR1 is SEHNR and CDR2 is FQNEAQ (reference sequence). The CDR3 is 21 residues long. V dropped 5 bases and J dropped 0 bases, with 31 bases sitting between them. DNA for the CDR3: TGTGCCAGCAGCAAAATCCGAACCTCGACAGTCCTCGACGAGCCTAACTATGGCTACACCTTC. It translates to CASSKIRTSTVLDEPNYGYTF.

The chain has TRBV6-5 and TRBJ2-5; 11 nucleotides line up with TRBD1. CDR3 length equals 13 residues. The J segment lost 5 bases and the V segment lost 7 bases, leaving 3 bases of the junction unmatched. The germline V gene has CDR1 MNHEY and CDR2 SVGAGI. CDR3 nucleotide sequence: TGTGCCAGCACCCGGGACAGGGGGGAGACCCAGTACTTC. Its protein is CASTRDRGETQYF.

The chain links TRBV19 to TRBJ1-2; 7 positions agree with TRBD1. The CDR3 extends over 15 amino acids. Germline V gene sequence: CDR1 LNHDA, CDR2 SQIVND (reference sequence). V gave up 5 bases and J gave up 3 bases; unmatched junction bases: 9. CDR3 protein: CASSARHRGDYGYTF. The DNA for the CDR3 is TGTGCCAGTAGTGCGAGGCACAGGGGAGACTATGGCTACACCTTC.

This chain links TRBV6-6 with TRBJ1-2; the D is unclear. There are 13 residues in the CDR3. Trimming cost V 5 bases and J 4 bases, with 11 bases left between them. Germline lookup yields CDR1 MNHNY and CDR2 SVGAGI (reference sequence). For the CDR3, the DNA is TGTGCCAGCAGTCTCGTACAATCCTATGGCTACACCTTC. Translating gives CASSLVQSYGYTF.

The rearrangement joins TRBV6-5 to TRBJ2-1; the D gene is possibly TRBD2 (5 bases). Germline V gene sequence: CDR1 MNHEY, CDR2 SVGAGI. The length of the CDR3 is 13 residues. Trimming removed 6 bases from V and 9 bases from J, with 15 bases in between. CDR3 sequence reads: CASRARTYGEQFF. The CDR3 DNA is TGTGCCAGCAGAGCCAGGACTTACGGTGAGCAGTTCTTC.

The chain carries TRBV6-5 and TRBJ1-1; D uncertain. The germline V and J ends were trimmed by 0 bases and 0 bases, with 8 bases remaining between them. CDR1 is MNHEY and CDR2 is SVGAGI in the germline V gene. This CDR3 comprises 15 residues. The CDR3 here is CASSYSHSLNTEAFF. Written as DNA, the CDR3 is TGTGCCAGCAGTTACTCACACAGTTTGAACACTGAAGCTTTCTTT.

This chain connects TRBV11-2 to TRBJ2-1; 11 positions match TRBD2. CDR1 and CDR2 from the germline V gene are SGHAT and FQNNGV. The CDR3 spans 18 residues. Unmatched junction bases numbered 16, after V lost 0 bases and J lost 12 bases. The CDR3 here is CASSLDVGTSGDNEVQFF. In DNA form, the CDR3 reads TGTGCCAGCAGCTTAGATGTTGGGACTAGCGGCGATAATGAGGTGCAGTTCTTC.

The chain combines TRBV24-1 with TRBJ2-1; tentative D call: TRBD1 (6 bases). Trimming stripped 4 bases from V and 2 bases from J, with 14 bases between. The CDR3 extends over 16 amino acids. Per germline, CDR1 KGHDR and CDR2 SFDVKD. This CDR3 reads CATSDRAGTPYNEQFF. The DNA for the CDR3 is TGTGCCACCAGTGACAGGGCCGGGACACCCTACAATGAGCAGTTCTTC.

This chain uses TRBV4-2 with TRBJ1-1; D not resolved. From germline, CDR1 is LGHNA and CDR2 YNFKEQ. The CDR3 contains 13 residues. The V and J ends lost 0 bases and 4 bases respectively, with 6 bases between them. CDR3 region: CASSQDLATEAFF. In DNA, the CDR3 is TGTGCCAGCAGCCAAGATCTAGCCACTGAAGCTTTCTTT.